This T cell receptor (beta chain) was identified in a study of cytomegalovirus exposure and HLA in healthy donors (dated 2017 in TCRdb). A note on the overall study: According to an earlier analysis of 550 to 750 of the donors, some 180 million T cells yielded approximately 120 million unique TCR beta sequences and approximately 280 Gb of sequence data. An early release covering 500 to 750 HLA-typed donors comprised approximately 300 gigabases of sequencing data and roughly 85 million unique TCR sequences. Of the roughly 430 genotyped donors, around 81% fell in the genetic ancestry cluster associated with self-reported Caucasian donors. The study was designed to test whether signatures of past pathogen exposure could be identified by cataloging public T cell receptors. The study profiled the T cell repertoires of 550 to 700 subjects by immunosequencing and related them to cytomegalovirus serostatus. In addition to the first cohort of 666 subjects, a separate validation cohort of over 90 different subjects was used. To predict cytomegalovirus infection status, the study combined high-throughput TCR immunosequencing, statistical association of individual TCRs with disease status, and machine learning. In a later analysis, previously published TCR beta repertoires from about 640 donors were re-analyzed and high-resolution HLA genotyping was added so that TCR occurrence patterns could be studied. Rather than using new phenotypic data, the later analysis identified candidate immune exposures from TCR beta sequences and from how often those sequences occurred across donors. In an earlier analysis of about 590 of the donors, high-throughput TCR beta sequencing was used to judge whether each TCR beta V gene segment behaved as functional or pseudogenic. Donor age, sex, ethnicity and CMV serostatus were compiled alongside the repertoire data. A later genetic analysis used genome-wide SNP genotypes for about 65% of the roughly 670 donors, treating that subset as a discovery cohort. Every discovery cohort repertoire had been produced on one sequencing platform. Class I and class II HLA loci were covered by the typing at four-digit resolution. Typing coverage varied by locus: roughly 629-640 donors for A, B, C, DRB1 and DQB1; about 520 for DQA1; about 590 for DPA1; fewer than 480 for DPB1. Because of strong linkage in the cohort, roughly five DR-DQ haplotypes were treated as single units for association and clustering. Among about 390 genotyped donors of the cohort, an average of about 240,000 unique TCR beta nucleotide sequences were sequenced per donor, roughly a sixth of them non-productive.

This clone has only a few counts. It has no known antigen specificity. No much larger clone is present one base from it, and per-base qualities are unavailable. Trimming removed 6 bases from V and 0 bases from J, leaving 11 bases between the germline ends. Spanning cysteine to phenylalanine, the CDR3 consists of 13 amino acids. Only CDR3 DNA remains: 39 bases, in frame from the first base. In the germline V gene, CDR1 corresponds to SQVTM and CDR2 to ANQGSEA. The library was built by means of the immunoSEQ multiplex PCR assay. For the multiplex PCR, a mixture combining 60 forward primers for TCR Vbeta segments and 13 reverse primers for TCR Jbeta segments was used. The CDR3 region of rearranged TCR beta genes was amplified from genomic DNA with a multiplex PCR assay. The Illumina HiSeq System was used to sequence the amplified TCR beta libraries as 87-base-pair reads. From the authors' description of their analysis: A later analysis tallied 70 million to 100 million unique TCR beta chains across the 550 to 850 repertoires, and some 10 million of those chains were shared by two or more donors. Raw reads were error-corrected and collapsed into unique sequences by a nearest-neighbor algorithm in which closely related sequences were merged to remove PCR and sequencing errors. To assign V, D and J gene segments, CDR3 sequences were aligned to IMGT reference sequences. Each retained sequence needed at least a six-nucleotide match to both a V gene segment and a J gene segment. A rearrangement counted as productive if the CDR3 had no stop codons and remained in frame with V and J, and every other rearrangement counted as non-productive. CDR3 was defined according to IMGT convention as the region running from the second conserved V-encoded cysteine to the conserved J-encoded phenylalanine. Sequences without an unambiguous match to a single V gene segment were excluded from the earlier analysis of approximately 560 of the donors. In an earlier analysis of 587 of the donors, V segments were called functional above 56.7% productive rearrangements and were called segregating when the between-donor standard deviation exceeded 5%. To diagnose cytomegalovirus status from the catalog of TCR beta chain sequences, a statistical classification framework was built. V and J gene assignment, in a later analysis, came from comparing TCR nucleotide sequences with IMGT/GENE-DB human TR gene sequences. The TCRdist pipeline was used in a later analysis to assign CDR3 sequences and most-parsimonious VDJ recombination scenarios. In a later analysis, each TCR beta chain was defined by its CDR3 amino acid sequence together with its V-gene family, and reads without a unique V-gene family were excluded. To address suspected cross-contamination and a sequencing artifact, a later analysis removed over 500 highly shared, low-generation-probability nucleotide sequences. In a later analysis, a clonal expansion index was calculated for each public chain from normalized within-repertoire ranks of inferred template counts. In a later analysis, generation probabilities were computed using a VDJ recombination model fitted to out-of-frame rearrangements, and the results were checked against IGoR. In a later analysis, hypergeometric tests were used to score TCR-TCR, TCR-HLA and TCR-CMV co-occurrence, with a repertoire-size bias correction applied to TCR pairs. A later analysis estimated false discovery rates by permuting HLA or CMV assignments 20 times. A later analysis grouped co-occurring TCRs with DBSCAN, adding TCRdist sequence similarity when clustering within HLA-allele-positive subsets. Repertoires with fewer than 30,000 or more than 120,000 public chains, plus five repertoires with anomalous nucleotide sharing, were excluded from co-occurrence clustering. Imported from immuneACCESS, the table was reduced by TCRdb to in-frame sequences with V and J called. These copies leave out some clones; in studies compared against another copy, an unresolved V gene accounts for under half, and the cause of the remainder is not known. V and J calls plus clone size are reproduced from that table; the DNA served to infer D and trimming. For this sample there are some 170,000 clones; around 85% appear just once. The ten largest account for 4.3% of the sample.

The cohort comprised around 690 healthy bone marrow donors. All cohort members were sampled while nominally healthy, although unrecorded immune exposures were likely present. The donor tested CMV seronegative and was one of the 352 seronegative cohort members. Each donor provided a peripheral blood sample, and peripheral blood mononuclear cells were used for TCR beta sequencing. Genomic DNA was extracted from the blood cell samples with the Qiagen DNeasy Blood Extraction Kit. The paper as a whole reports these results and caveats: Cytomegalovirus status was reported to be diagnosed by the classifier with high specificity and sensitivity in both the original and validation cohorts. When HLA alleles, especially DR and DQ, strongly co-occurred, TCR associations were difficult to assign to individual alleles. Because some donors lacked HLA typing at each locus, the association tests relied only on the typed subset. A few of the identified cytomegalovirus-associated TCR beta chains were confirmed in vitro to be specific for cytomegalovirus antigens. A cluster of highly shared sequence variants was judged likely to be a technical artifact of the sequencing pipeline. An earlier analysis of approximately 600 of the donors showed that most TCR beta V segments appeared in productive rearrangements either about 87% or about 30% of the time, which broadly matched IMGT annotations. Compared with the 666-donor mean, donors in an Asian-associated ancestry cluster had fewer N-insertions in productive TCRs, according to a later genetic analysis. A later analysis found that HLA-associated TCR beta chains were more clonally expanded and had lower generation probabilities than equally common non-associated chains. Seventeen rarely observed V segments, including chromosome 9 orphons, were excluded from the earlier analysis of a few hundred of the donors because counts were too low. For the cohort, immune exposure information was limited to CMV serostatus. In a later analysis, TCR association rates were found to vary across HLA loci, with the most associated TCRs seen for DRB1 alleles and the fewest for HLA-C alleles. Linkage disequilibrium might explain the correlated functional status among segregating V segments, but an unknown experimental factor could not be excluded. While some public TCRs were present in many individuals, most TCR sequences turned up only very rarely across donors. A further reported finding was that TCR beta sequences accurately predicted the HLA-A and HLA-B alleles for most subjects in the first cohort. Some IMGT-functional V segments, including TRBV6-2 and TRBV6-3, could not be distinguished by the 87-base-pair reads and were therefore excluded. In this cohort, only TCR beta chains were sequenced, and detectable features were limited by the absence of alpha or paired-chain data. In a later analysis, several top co-occurrence clusters were reported to appear linked to parvovirus B19, influenza, CMV and Epstein-Barr virus. According to a later analysis, most CMV-associated TCR beta chains appeared to be HLA-restricted, and the HLA associations seemed to be driven largely by CMV exposure. Sequencing depth was assumed to be roughly uniform across donors in the presence/absence analyses, though that assumption may not hold. A total of about 150 TCR beta chains were listed by the study as associated with cytomegalovirus. A later analysis associated 15,000 or so TCR beta sequences with specific HLA alleles at a false discovery rate of 0.05. A later genetic analysis associated a missense DCLRE1C variant with V-gene and J-gene trimming of TCR beta chains, and an independent cohort replicated the association. The authors suggested that the approach could potentially be generalized to other disease states and immunological phenotypes.

The sequence is built from TRBV29-1 and TRBJ1-1; tentative D gene TRBD1, with 6 bases matching. This sequence was found in a man in his forties in good health and CMV-seronegative. The specimen sequenced was PBMCs. The DNA sequence is as follows: TGCAGCGTACCGACAGGCATGAACACTGAAGCTTTCTTT. This sequence encodes CSVPTGMNTEAFF.